Listed here are 31 T cell receptor beta chains from one sample, sequenced in a study of cytomegalovirus exposure and HLA in healthy donors. Both 60 Vbeta primers and 13 Jbeta primers went into the PCR. Repertoires were generated with immunoSEQ multiplex PCR, while TCRdb's copy carries only in-frame clones and drops some. Of 150,000 or so clones detected, 80% appear once; the ten largest clones hold roughly 2.4%. The sequencing sample was made of PBMCs. These receptor sequences come from a man aged 50-60 years in good health and CMV-seronegative.

The genes are TRBV5-1 and TRBJ2-7; 10 bases align to TRBD1. This CDR3 is 15 amino acids long. Unmatched junction bases numbered 2, after V lost 0 bases and J lost 2 bases. CDR1 SGHRS and CDR2 YFSETQ come from the germline V gene. The chain's CDR3 is CASSLEGQGTYEQYF. CDR3 in DNA: TGCGCCAGCAGCTTGGAGGGACAGGGGACCTACGAGCAGTACTTC.

This clone turned up a few times. J is TRBJ2-7 and V is TRBV6-1; tentatively, D is TRBD2 (6 bases). Germline CDR1 and CDR2: MNHNS and SASEGT. Trimming took 6 bases from V and 0 from J, leaving 12 bases between them. There are 14 residues in the CDR3. The CDR3 sequence is CASSTSSRSYEQYF. CDR3 coding DNA: TGTGCCAGCAGCACTAGCTCCCGCTCCTACGAGCAGTACTTC.

The CDR3 loop reads CASRPRGTGNYEQYF. CDR3 nucleotide sequence: TGTGCCAGCAGGCCAAGGGGGACAGGGAACTACGAGCAGTACTTC. J is TRBJ2-7 and V is TRBV11-3; 9 nucleotides match TRBD1. The CDR3 length is 15 residues. Losses at the gene ends were 6 bases for V and 3 bases for J; bases not matched to a gene: 9. The germline V gene has CDR1 SGHNT and CDR2 YENEEA.

The CDR3 DNA reads TGTGCCAGCAGTCCAGGGGCGAAGAACACTGAAGCTTTCTTT. Translation: CASSPGAKNTEAFF. The gene calls are TRBV6-4 and TRBJ1-1, with a weak D call TRBD1 (6 bases). The CDR3 loop spans 14 amino acids. The germline V and J ends were trimmed by 5 bases and 1 base, with 11 bases remaining between them. Germline V gene sequence: CDR1 MRHNA, CDR2 SNTAGT.

The V call is TRBV18, the J call TRBJ2-5, with TRBD1 matching 7 bases. Germline CDR1 KGHSH, CDR2 LQKENI. V lost 2 bases and J lost 4; bases outside the gene matches: 7. The CDR3 runs to 15 residues. The CDR3 loop reads CASSPTFPGGETQYF. CDR3 bases: TGTGCCAGCTCACCAACTTTTCCAGGGGGAGAGACCCAGTACTTC.

The gene calls are TRBV11-3 and TRBJ2-2; the D gene is possibly TRBD1 (6 bases). Trimming took off 5 bases at V and 8 bases at J, with 15 bases between the two ends. This CDR3 spans 14 amino acids. CDR1 is SGHNT, CDR2 YENEEA, per germline. The CDR3 DNA sequence: TGTGCCAGCAGCCTTCTCACAGGGATAGGGGAGCTGTTTTTT. Its protein is CASSLLTGIGELFF.

V gene TRBV19 combines with J gene TRBJ1-6; 9 bases line up with TRBD1. The trim removed 4 bases at V and 10 bases at J, leaving 11 bases unmatched. In germline, CDR1 is LNHDA, CDR2 SQIVND (reference sequence). The CDR3 length is 16 residues. The CDR3 spells CASSTGQGTGSSPLHF. The CDR3 DNA reads TGTGCCAGTAGTACGGGACAGGGTACCGGATCCTCACCCCTCCACTTT. The full variable domain, completed using reference TRBV19 and TRBJ1-6, is DGGITQSPKYLFRKEGQNVTLSCEQNLNHDAMYWYRQDPGQGLRLIYYSQIVNDFQKGDIAEGYSVSREKKESFPLTVTSAQKNPTAFYLCASSTGQGTGSSPLHFGNGTRLTVT.

The chain combines TRBV29-1 with TRBJ1-1; TRBD1 is a possible D gene (5 bases). The germline gives CDR1 SQVTM, CDR2 ANQGSEA. The CDR3 has 12 residues. V shed 5 bases and J shed 4 bases, with 11 bases lying between them. The chain's CDR3 is CSVKIGATEAFF. The DNA for the CDR3 is TGCAGCGTTAAAATAGGGGCCACTGAAGCTTTCTTT.

This chain connects TRBV18 to TRBJ2-6; the match to TRBD1 covers 7 bases. The ends lost 4 bases at V and 1 base at J; junction bases unmatched: 4. Germline-derived CDR1 and CDR2 are KGHSH and LQKENI. The CDR3 has 16 amino acids. CDR3 sequence: CASSQTGRSGANVLTF. Here the CDR3 DNA reads TGTGCCAGCTCACAGACAGGGCGGTCTGGGGCCAACGTCCTGACTTTC.

This clone has a handful of counts. The rearrangement joins TRBV5-6 to TRBJ1-1; D is possibly TRBD1 (5 bases). From germline, CDR1 is SGHDT and CDR2 YYEEEE. CDR3 length: 13 amino acids. V was pared by 2 bases and J by 3 bases, with 8 bases between. For the CDR3, the DNA is TGTGCCAGCAGCTTACGACAGTACACTGAAGCTTTCTTT. Residues: CASSLRQYTEAFF.

The J gene is TRBJ1-4, the V gene TRBV11-2; 8 bases line up with TRBD1. V shed 5 bases, J shed 11 bases, and the junction held 13 bases outside the gene matches. The CDR3 is made up of 15 amino acids. Germline assignment: CDR1 SGHAT and CDR2 FQNNGV. The CDR3 DNA is TGTGCCAGCAGCATGGACAGGGTTAGGGTGGGGAAACTGTTTTTT. Amino acids: CASSMDRVRVGKLFF.

V usage is TRBV5-4 and J usage is TRBJ1-2, with no clear D. Trimming left V 9 bases short and J 2 bases short, with 14 bases between. The CDR3 length is 13 residues. The germline CDR1 and CDR2 sequences are SGHNT and YYREEE (reference sequence). CDR3 nucleotides: TGTGCCACCTCCGCCGGAGCGAACTATGGCTACACCTTC. This sequence encodes CATSAGANYGYTF.

This clone was found once. The J gene is TRBJ2-2, the V gene TRBV2; weak D call: TRBD2 (5 bases). Trimming removed 2 bases at V and 2 bases at J, with 15 bases between. Germline CDR1 is SNHLY and CDR2 is FYNNEI. There are 17 residues in the CDR3. The CDR3 DNA is TGTGCCAGCAGTGAATTGGGGTCTAGCACTAACACCGGGGAGCTGTTTTTT. Translating it yields CASSELGSSTNTGELFF.

This sequence joins TRBV6-6 and TRBJ2-2; a weak D match, TRBD1 (6 bases). The CDR3 extends over 13 amino acids. V was clipped by 6 bases and J by 7 bases, with 12 bases between them. Germline loops: CDR1 MNHNY, CDR2 SVGAGI (reference sequence). Here the CDR3 reads CASRNRVNGELFF. DNA for the CDR3: TGTGCCAGCAGAAACAGGGTTAACGGGGAGCTGTTTTTT.

The genes are TRBV6-4 and TRBJ1-6; D call uncertain. With 8 bases removed from V and 0 bases from J, the gap between germline ends came to 11 bases. Germline loops: CDR1 MRHNA, CDR2 SNTAGT. CDR3 length: 15 amino acids. The CDR3 region is CASRREGSYNSPLHF. CDR3 nucleotide sequence: TGTGCCAGCCGTCGAGAGGGCTCCTATAATTCACCCCTCCACTTT.

This clone appeared a single time. The CDR3 region is CAISESGSGALNYGYTF. As DNA, the CDR3 is TGTGCCATCAGTGAGTCGGGCAGCGGTGCCCTTAACTATGGCTACACCTTC. V gene TRBV10-3 combines with J gene TRBJ1-2, with no clear D. CDR1 is ENHRY, CDR2 SYGVKD, per germline. Trimming removed 0 bases at V and 1 base at J, with 15 bases between. This CDR3 is 17 amino acids long.

The chain employs TRBV9 and TRBJ2-1; unclear D gene. The CDR3 consists of 13 residues. Trimming pared 3 bases from V and 10 bases from J, leaving 14 bases between. Germline V gives CDR1 SGDLS, CDR2 YYNGEE. CDR3 sequence reads: CASSANFESEQFF. The CDR3 nucleotides are TGTGCCAGCAGCGCCAATTTCGAGTCCGAGCAGTTCTTC.

This chain uses TRBV29-1 with TRBJ1-2; 11 bases line up with TRBD1. The CDR3 is 15 amino acids. CDR1 is SQVTM, CDR2 ANQGSEA, per germline. V was pared by 2 bases and J by 7 bases, with 9 bases of the junction left unmatched. CDR3 sequence: CSVELFGTGGSGYTF. The CDR3 DNA reads TGCAGCGTTGAACTTTTTGGGACAGGGGGTTCTGGCTACACCTTC.

The chain employs TRBV2 and TRBJ2-1; 9 bases fit TRBD2. Germline CDR1 SNHLY, CDR2 FYNNEI. The CDR3 extends over 15 amino acids. The V gene end was trimmed by 1 base and the J gene end by 10 bases; junction bases not matched to a gene: 8. The CDR3 bases are TGTGCCAGCAGTGAAGAGGCGGGGGGGCCCTGGGAGCAGTTCTTC. As protein: CASSEEAGGPWEQFF. Based on the CDR3 plus reference TRBV2 and TRBJ2-1, the full variable domain is EPEVTQTPSHQVTQMGQEVILRCVPISNHLYFYWYRQILGQKVEFLVSFYNNEISEKSEIFDDQFSVERPDGSNFTLKIRSTKLEDSAMYFCASSEEAGGPWEQFFGPGTRLTVL.

This chain links TRBV30 with TRBJ2-3, with D perhaps TRBD1 (6 bases). CDR3 size: 15 residues. The V gene lost 5 bases and the J gene lost 0 bases, with 15 bases spanning the gap. Germline-derived CDR1 and CDR2 are GTSNPN and SVGIG (reference sequence). The CDR3 DNA reads TGTGCCTGGGGAGAGGACAGCCCTAGCACAGATACGCAGTATTTT. As protein: CAWGEDSPSTDTQYF.

The V gene is TRBV7-2, the J gene TRBJ1-5; unclear D gene. The CDR3 runs to 17 residues. With 2 bases removed from V and 2 bases from J, the gap between germline ends came to 16 bases. Germline V gives CDR1 SGHTA, CDR2 FQGNSA. The CDR3 DNA sequence: TGTGCCAGCAGCTTAATAGGTGGCAGCGTCGGCAATCAGCCCCAGCATTTT. It is translated as CASSLIGGSVGNQPQHF. Drawing the rest from reference TRBV7-2 and TRBJ1-5, the complete variable domain is GAGVSQSPSNKVTEKGKDVELRCDPISGHTALYWYRQSLGQGLEFLIYFQGNSAPDKSGLPSDRFSAERTGGSVSTLTIQRTQQEDSAVYLCASSLIGGSVGNQPQHFGDGTRLSIL.

This clone was observed a few times. This chain joins TRBV7-2 and TRBJ2-5; D gene ambiguous. The CDR3 contains 11 residues. CDR1 SGHTA and CDR2 FQGNSA come from the germline V gene. The ends were cut back, 1 base at V and 7 bases at J, with 4 bases in the middle. CDR3 nucleotide sequence: TGTGCCAGCAGCTTAGAAGCGACCCAGTACTTC. The encoded protein is CASSLEATQYF.

The rearrangement uses TRBV19 and TRBJ2-3; 11 bases fit TRBD2. V gave up 5 bases and J gave up 1 base; unmatched junction bases: 5. Germline V lookup: CDR1 LNHDA, CDR2 SQIVND (reference sequence). This CDR3 is built from 16 residues. DNA of the CDR3: TGTGCCAGTAGTGTGCTAGCGGGGGGCCGCACAGATACGCAGTATTTT. Its protein is CASSVLAGGRTDTQYF.

Only a few counts were recorded for this clone. The rearrangement uses TRBV11-3 and TRBJ2-2, with 7 bases that match TRBD1. Trimming at V came to 3 bases and at J to 5 bases, leaving 3 bases not matched to a gene. This CDR3 comprises 14 residues. The germline gives CDR1 SGHNT, CDR2 YENEEA. CDR3 in DNA: TGTGCCAGCAGCTTGACAGGGCGGACCGGGGAGCTGTTTTTT. It encodes CASSLTGRTGELFF.

The rearrangement joins TRBV6-6 to TRBJ1-1; D not certain. Germline V CDR1 and CDR2: MNHNY, SVGAGI (reference sequence). Trimming took 0 bases from V and 1 from J, leaving 6 bases between them. The CDR3 extends over 14 amino acids. The CDR3 loop reads CASSYSPRNTEAFF. The CDR3 DNA is TGTGCCAGCAGTTACTCTCCTCGGAACACTGAAGCTTTCTTT.

The rearrangement joins TRBV7-2 to TRBJ1-1, with 7 bases fitting TRBD1. Germline CDR1 is SGHTA and CDR2 is FQGNSA. With V trimmed by 6 bases and J by 2 bases, 6 bases remained unmatched. The CDR3 extends over 14 amino acids. The CDR3 loop is CASRNRDRNTEAFF. The CDR3 DNA is TGTGCCAGCAGAAACCGGGACAGAAACACTGAAGCTTTCTTT.

The chain combines TRBV25-1 with TRBJ2-5; 7 positions match TRBD2. Unmatched junction bases numbered 11, after V lost 5 bases and J lost 2 bases. CDR1 is MGHDK, CDR2 SYGVNS, per germline. The CDR3 runs to 16 residues. CDR3 nucleotides: TGTGCCAGCAGTAGTTATGAGACGGGGGGACAAGAGACCCAGTACTTC. As protein: CASSSYETGGQETQYF.

This chain links TRBV5-1 with TRBJ1-1, with 10 bases aligning to TRBD1. The CDR3 loop spans 15 amino acids. The ends lost 3 bases at V and 2 bases at J; junction bases unmatched: 4. Germline values: CDR1 SGHRS, CDR2 YFSETQ. The CDR3 reads CASSSTGGKNTEAFF. The CDR3 DNA sequence: TGCGCCAGCAGCTCGACAGGGGGCAAAAACACTGAAGCTTTCTTT.

The chain combines TRBV6-5 with TRBJ1-1; 7 positions agree with TRBD1. The CDR3 totals 13 residues. V was clipped by 0 bases and J by 11 bases; unmatched bases: 6. Germline CDR1 and CDR2: MNHEY and SVGAGI. The CDR3 spells CASSYSNSGGAFF. The CDR3 DNA reads TGTGCCAGCAGTTACTCGAACTCAGGGGGGGCTTTCTTT.

This clone appeared a single time. The chain carries TRBV7-7 and TRBJ2-2, with 10 bases matching TRBD2. This CDR3 contains 16 residues. The germline CDR1 and CDR2 sequences are SSHAT and FNYEAQ (reference sequence). V shed 6 bases and J 4 bases; nucleotides not matched to a gene: 8. CDR3 sequence reads: CASSRGLAGATGELFF. The CDR3 region has the DNA TGTGCCAGCAGTAGGGGGCTAGCGGGGGCCACCGGGGAGCTGTTTTTT.

The chain combines TRBV30 with TRBJ1-1; perhaps TRBD1 as D (6 bases). Between the trimmed V and J ends, which lost 5 bases and 0 bases, there was a span of 16 bases. CDR1 is GTSNPN and CDR2 is SVGIG in the germline V gene (reference sequence). This CDR3 is built from 15 residues. This CDR3 is CAWDDDRLMNTEAFF. The CDR3 DNA follows: TGTGCCTGGGATGACGACAGGTTGATGAACACTGAAGCTTTCTTT.